This section outlines one T cell receptor (beta chain) sequence together with its context. The data were taken from a study of CD8 T cells in Susac syndrome. In blood CD8+ and CD4+ T cells, TCR beta underwent sequencing. With random hexamers, roughly 0.5 to 1 ug RNA was reverse transcribed. Each CDR3 protein gets one entry after TCRdb re-called the immunoSEQ multiplex PCR reads with MiXCR. The table lists approximately 120,000 distinct CDR3 sequences, 80% to 95% of them singletons. CDR3 length: 19 amino acids. The germline V gene encodes CDR1 SGDLS and CDR2 YYNGEE. J gave up 6 bases and V 0 bases, and 15 bases lay outside the gene matches.

The receptor was derived from a human donor in good health. The rearrangement links TRBV9 to TRBJ2-2; 9 nucleotides align to TRBD2. Specimen: CD8+ T cells from PBMCs. The CDR3 is CASSVEIGVSGGNSGELFF. For the CDR3, the DNA is TGTGCCAGCAGCGTAGAAATCGGTGTCAGCGGGGGGAATTCCGGGGAGCTGTTTTTT.